This T cell receptor beta chain was documented in a study of blood T cell repertoires in COVID-19. Across the study: Some COVID-19 samples were acute and others convalescent; all came from the United States, Italy and Spain. Sources were T cells, B-cell-depleted T cells, or PBMCs; the material itself was cDNA or gDNA.

Germline V lookup: CDR1 SQVTM, CDR2 ANQGSEA. J was trimmed by 7 bases and V by 4 bases; bases with no gene match: 6. The CDR3 has 13 residues. Per the original methods: Estimation of nucleated cell counts relied on the amplification of reference gene primers. Measured with immunoSEQ multiplex PCR; TCRdb has only the in-frame clones, and not every one. Clone size and V and J calls were adopted from that table, with D and trimming inferred from the DNA. In the table there are 300,000 to 450,000 clones, around nine tenths of which are singletons. This TCR came from a human donor in a cohort sampled during active COVID-19. J is TRBJ2-1 and V is TRBV29-1, with 8 bases fitting TRBD2. The sequencing input was peripheral blood. CDR3 protein: CSVASGRANEQFF. The CDR3 nucleotides read TGCAGCGTTGCGTCCGGGAGGGCGAATGAGCAGTTCTTC.